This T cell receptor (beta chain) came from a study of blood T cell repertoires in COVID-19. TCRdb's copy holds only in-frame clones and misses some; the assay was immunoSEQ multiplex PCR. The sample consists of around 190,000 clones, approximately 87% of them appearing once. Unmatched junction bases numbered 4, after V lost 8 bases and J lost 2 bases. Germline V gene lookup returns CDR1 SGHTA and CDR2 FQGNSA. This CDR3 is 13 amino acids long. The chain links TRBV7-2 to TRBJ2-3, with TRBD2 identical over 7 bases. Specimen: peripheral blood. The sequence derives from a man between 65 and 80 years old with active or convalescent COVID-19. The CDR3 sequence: CASGGGYTDTQYF. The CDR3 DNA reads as TGTGCCAGCGGGGGGGGTTACACAGATACGCAGTATTTT.